This T cell receptor beta chain originates from a study of resident and recirculating memory T cells in vitiligo. A word on this clone: Other DNA sequences in this sample translate to the same CDR3.

The CDR3 sequence is 14 residues long. Trimming stripped 0 bases from V and 2 bases from J, with 7 bases between. Germline V CDR1 and CDR2: SGHRS, YFSETQ. Some clones are missing from TCRdb's copy, which holds only in-frame ones; the method was immunoSEQ multiplex PCR. Found here are around 43,000 clones, 85% to 95% of them singletons; the top ten hold more than 4%. This clonotype originated in a male donor with vitiligo. This chain joins TRBV5-1 and TRBJ2-3, with unresolved D. The sequencing sample was made of blood. The CDR3 protein is CASSLGQNTDTQYF. In DNA form, the CDR3 reads TGCGCCAGCAGCTTGGGACAAAACACAGATACGCAGTATTTT.